This T cell receptor (beta chain) was captured in a study of PD-1 blockade in classical Hodgkin lymphoma. The overall study: Patients were dosed intravenously with nivolumab at 3 mg/kg every 2 weeks. Study-wide results and caveats: CD8+ TCR diversity did not rise significantly by C4D1, unlike CD4+. Similar baseline diversity was found in complete responders and newly diagnosed patients. The repertoire differences lack a defined cause, possibly disease activity or prior therapy.

Profiled with immunoSEQ multiplex PCR; TCRdb holds only in-frame clones, not every one. Among fewer than 110,000 clones listed, 80% to 90% were seen once. J gave up 3 bases and V 6 bases, and 4 bases lay outside the gene matches. Germline loops: CDR1 ENHRY, CDR2 SYGVKD. The CDR3 totals 13 residues. Brentuximab vedotin exposure varied, and every patient relapsed after autologous stem cell transplantation. Concerning this clone: The antigen is undetermined.

The sample here was peripheral blood mononuclear cells (PBMCs), taken before the second cycle of nivolumab. The chain is built from TRBV10-3 and TRBJ1-1; 7 bases match TRBD1. The sequence derives from a human donor with classical Hodgkin lymphoma. In nucleotides, the CDR3 is TGTGCCATCAGGGGCGGGACAGACACTGAAGCTTTCTTT. Translating gives CAIRGGTDTEAFF.